Each of the 32 T cell receptor beta chains below was sequenced from the same sample in a study of cytomegalovirus exposure and HLA in healthy donors. The PCR employed 60 Vbeta primers together with 13 Jbeta primers. Here immunoSEQ multiplex PCR was the method, and the copy in TCRdb shows in-frame clones only, minus some. The sample records around 220,000 clones, roughly 70% being singletons. Sequencing was done on a sample of PBMCs. These receptors all stem from a woman in her 30s in good health and CMV-seronegative.

The V and J genes are TRBV7-9 and TRBJ1-5; the D is unclear. V was cut by 4 bases and J by 6 bases, with 16 bases left in between. The CDR3 has 15 amino acids. Germline V gene data show CDR1 as SEHNR and CDR2 as FQNEAQ (reference sequence). The CDR3 coding sequence is TGTGCCAGCAGCTCCTCAGACTCGGCCGGTCAGCCCCAGCATTTT. Its translation is CASSSSDSAGQPQHF.

This rearrangement joins TRBV30 to TRBJ1-1; TRBD1 is a possible D gene (6 bases). Germline V lookup: CDR1 GTSNPN, CDR2 SVGIG (reference sequence). CDR3 length: 14 amino acids. The V end was cut by 2 bases, the J end by 3 bases, with 13 bases between. The CDR3 here is CAWSPEGVDTEAFF. CDR3 bases: TGTGCCTGGAGTCCTGAGGGGGTTGACACTGAAGCTTTCTTT.

The CDR3 region has the DNA TGTGCCAGCAGCTTGGAAAACGGGCGGGACCCAGGCCAGTACTTC. It translates to CASSLENGRDPGQYF. The chain combines TRBV5-4 with TRBJ2-5; D is possibly TRBD2 (6 bases). The CDR3 has 15 residues. The V gene lost 0 bases and the J gene lost 10 bases, with 19 bases spanning the gap. Germline V gives CDR1 SGHNT, CDR2 YYREEE (reference sequence).

The chain joins TRBV5-5 to TRBJ2-5, with a weak D call TRBD2 (5 bases). Between the trimmed V and J ends, which lost 4 bases and 5 bases, there was a span of 21 bases. Germline values: CDR1 SGHKS, CDR2 YYEKEE (reference sequence). There are 16 residues in the CDR3. The CDR3: CASSKDLRPIRETQYF. Here the CDR3 DNA reads TGTGCCAGCAGCAAGGACTTACGCCCAATTAGGGAGACCCAGTACTTC.

Comment on this clone: The same CDR3 can be traced to other DNA sequences in this sample. The rearrangement links TRBV6-1 to TRBJ2-7; maybe TRBD2 (6 bases). Germline-derived CDR1 and CDR2 are MNHNS and SASEGT. Trimming left V 3 bases short and J 3 bases short, with 12 bases between. The CDR3 has 14 residues. The CDR3 DNA reads TGTGCCAGCAGTGAGGGGGGTCCTAGCTACGAGCAGTACTTC. It specifies CASSEGGPSYEQYF.

V gene TRBV30 combines with J gene TRBJ2-3; tentatively, D is TRBD2 (5 bases). V lost 4 bases and J lost 0, with 8 bases in between. CDR1 is GTSNPN and CDR2 is SVGIG in the germline V gene (reference sequence). The CDR3 sequence is 13 residues long. The CDR3 sequence is CAWTRLSTDTQYF. The CDR3 DNA follows: TGTGCCTGGACAAGACTAAGCACAGATACGCAGTATTTT.

CDR3 region: CASSEQGLYDNTQYF. CDR3 in DNA: TGTGCCAGCAGTGAACAGGGACTCTATGACAATACGCAGTATTTT. The chain has TRBV6-1 and TRBJ2-3, with D maybe TRBD2 (6 bases). This CDR3 is 15 amino acids long. V was cut by 2 bases and J by 7 bases, with 16 bases left in between. CDR1 and CDR2 (germline): MNHNS, SASEGT.

For this clone: Its ends do not fully match the called genes, so a read error is possible. The chain combines TRBV7-9 with TRBJ2-7, with D possibly being TRBD1 (5 bases). The CDR3 consists of 16 residues. Germline values: CDR1 SEHNR, CDR2 FQNEAQ (reference sequence). The CDR3 reads CSSSSRTSRNSYEQYF. CDR3 DNA: TGTTCCAGCAGCTCCAGGACATCCCGAAATTCCTACGAGCAGTACTTC.

The chain carries TRBV5-4 and TRBJ1-1; 10 nucleotides line up with TRBD1. V gave up 4 bases and J gave up 8 bases; unmatched junction bases: 2. Germline CDR1 and CDR2: SGHNT and YYREEE (reference sequence). The CDR3 consists of 12 residues. The CDR3 sequence: CASSPGQGEAFF. CDR3 in DNA: TGTGCCAGCAGCCCGGGACAGGGGGAAGCTTTCTTT.

The chain carries TRBV30 and TRBJ1-1; no reliable D call. The CDR3 runs to 13 residues. CDR1 GTSNPN and CDR2 SVGIG come from the germline V gene (reference sequence). Deletions cut 8 bases from V and 2 bases from J, with 15 bases between. This CDR3 is CASDQEGNTEAFF. The CDR3 DNA follows: TGTGCCAGCGATCAGGAGGGAAACACTGAAGCTTTCTTT.

V gene TRBV29-1 combines with J gene TRBJ2-5; possibly TRBD1 for D (6 bases). CDR1 and CDR2 (germline): SQVTM, ANQGSEA. This CDR3 is built from 12 residues. The V and J ends lost 6 bases and 5 bases respectively, with 13 bases between them. CDR3 nucleotides: TGCAGCGTGACCAGGGGCACGGAGACCCAGTACTTC. Protein product: CSVTRGTETQYF.

This clone was seen more than once but under ten times. The V call is TRBV30, the J call TRBJ1-2, with D perhaps TRBD1 (5 bases). V was pared by 2 bases and J by 4 bases, with 20 bases between. Looked up from germline, CDR1 is GTSNPN and CDR2 is SVGIG (reference sequence). This CDR3 comprises 16 residues. Written as DNA, the CDR3 is TGTGCCTGGAGTACCCCGGGCGAAGGAGACAGCTATGGCTACACCTTC. Amino acid sequence: CAWSTPGEGDSYGYTF.

The chain carries TRBV30 and TRBJ1-5, with D perhaps TRBD1 (5 bases). This CDR3 is built from 15 residues. V lost 4 bases and J lost 0, with 13 bases in between. CDR1 and CDR2 from the germline V gene are GTSNPN and SVGIG (reference sequence). CDR3 nucleotides: TGTGCCTGGAAGGAACAGGCTTATAGCAATCAGCCCCAGCATTTT. It yields the protein CAWKEQAYSNQPQHF.

The chain recombines TRBV4-1 with TRBJ2-7; TRBD1 is a possible D gene (6 bases). The CDR3 sequence is 16 residues long. Trimming cost V 4 bases and J 2 bases, with 18 bases left between them. Germline V gives CDR1 MGHRA, CDR2 YSYEKL. The CDR3 DNA reads TGCGCCAGCAGCCCCGAGACAGGTTTTGACGCCTACGAGCAGTACTTC. Translated, it gives CASSPETGFDAYEQYF.

V gene TRBV5-4 combines with J gene TRBJ1-2, with D uncertain. The germline V gene has CDR1 SGHNT and CDR2 YYREEE (reference sequence). The length of the CDR3 is 13 residues. V lost 0 bases to trimming and J lost 7 bases, with 10 bases between them. This CDR3 reads CASSLAVVRGYTF. The CDR3 bases are TGTGCCAGCAGCTTGGCTGTGGTGCGTGGCTACACCTTC. The full variable domain, rest sourced from reference TRBV5-4 and TRBJ1-2, is ETGVTQSPTHLIKTRGQQVTLRCSSQSGHNTVSWYQQALGQGPQFIFQYYREEENGRGNFPPRFSGLQFPNYSSELNVNALELDDSALYLCASSLAVVRGYTFGSGTRLTVV.

V and J are TRBV5-4 and TRBJ1-1; perhaps TRBD1 as D (5 bases). The CDR3 is 14 amino acids. The V gene lost 4 bases and the J gene lost 1 base, with 11 bases spanning the gap. Germline V CDR1 and CDR2: SGHNT, YYREEE (reference sequence). The CDR3 region has the DNA TGTGCCAGCAGCCCGGGGGGTGCGAACACTGAAGCTTTCTTT. It translates to CASSPGGANTEAFF.

CDR3 sequence: CASSRTGEETQYF. The CDR3 nucleotides read TGTGCCAGCAGCCGGACAGGGGAAGAGACCCAGTACTTC. The gene calls are TRBV9 and TRBJ2-5; 9 bases align to TRBD1. Per the germline V gene, CDR1 is SGDLS and CDR2 is YYNGEE. CDR3 length: 13 residues. Trimming took 4 bases from V and 3 from J; bases not matched to a gene: 1.

Regarding this clone: Sequence at one end of the junction differs from germline and may be a read error. The genes are TRBV19 and TRBJ1-5; 7 nucleotides line up with TRBD1. CDR1 and CDR2 (germline): LNHDA, SQIVND (reference sequence). The CDR3 is made up of 19 amino acids. This CDR3 reads CASTIDFISGQLSNQPQHF. CDR3 bases: TGTGCCAGTACTATAGATTTCATTTCGGGACAGCTTAGCAATCAGCCCCAGCATTTT.

The chain is built from TRBV13 and TRBJ2-7; 7 nucleotides match TRBD2. This CDR3 has 16 amino acids. Germline loops: CDR1 PRHDT, CDR2 FYEKMQ (reference sequence). With V trimmed by 0 bases and J by 0 bases, 5 bases remained unmatched. CDR3 sequence (DNA): TGTGCCAGCAGCTTAGGCGTTGGCGGGAGCTCCTACGAGCAGTACTTC. Translated: CASSLGVGGSSYEQYF. The full variable domain, with the rest looked up from reference TRBV13 and TRBJ2-7, is AAGVIQSPRHLIKEKRETATLKCYPIPRHDTVYWYQQGPGQDPQFLISFYEKMQSDKGSIPDRFSAQQFSDYHSELNMSSLELGDSALYFCASSLGVGGSSYEQYFGPGTRLTVT.

The V and J genes are TRBV19 and TRBJ1-5; a weak D match, TRBD1 (5 bases). CDR3 length: 12 amino acids. The V end was cut by 7 bases, the J end by 6 bases, with 10 bases between. Germline V gives CDR1 LNHDA, CDR2 SQIVND (reference sequence). CDR3 DNA: TGTGCCAGTACCTCCACAGGTCAGCCCCAGCATTTT. This translates into CASTSTGQPQHF.

The chain links TRBV6-5 to TRBJ2-3; TRBD1 matches at 8 bases. This CDR3 region has 15 residues. The ends lost 6 bases at V and 3 bases at J; junction bases unmatched: 8. The germline V gene encodes CDR1 MNHEY and CDR2 SVGAGI. CDR3 sequence reads: CASRSRTGGTDTQYF. The DNA for the CDR3 is TGTGCCAGCAGGTCCAGAACAGGGGGGACAGATACGCAGTATTTT.

J is TRBJ2-1 and V is TRBV5-4, with 13 bases aligning to TRBD2. CDR1 SGHNT and CDR2 YYREEE come from the germline V gene (reference sequence). The junction had 4 bases not matched to a gene; V was cut back by 3 bases and J by 7 bases. The length of the CDR3 is 15 residues. CDR3 in DNA: TGTGCCAGCAGCTCACTAGCGGGGGGGCTTAATGAGCAGTTCTTC. Translating gives CASSSLAGGLNEQFF.

The chain links TRBV19 to TRBJ2-7, with D uncertain. The CDR3 has 14 amino acids. Between the trimmed V and J ends, which lost 1 base and 4 bases, there was a span of 11 bases. From germline, CDR1 is LNHDA and CDR2 SQIVND (reference sequence). CDR3: CASSIGGAEYEQYF. The CDR3 nucleotides are TGTGCCAGTAGTATAGGAGGCGCAGAGTACGAGCAGTACTTC. Full variable domain (remainder filled in from reference TRBV19 and TRBJ2-7): DGGITQSPKYLFRKEGQNVTLSCEQNLNHDAMYWYRQDPGQGLRLIYYSQIVNDFQKGDIAEGYSVSREKKESFPLTVTSAQKNPTAFYLCASSIGGAEYEQYFGPGTRLTVT.

The chain employs TRBV30 and TRBJ1-2, with D possibly matching TRBD1 (6 bases). The CDR3 is 13 residues long. V was cut by 5 bases and J by 4 bases, with 14 bases left in between. The V gene's germline CDR1 is GTSNPN and CDR2 SVGIG (reference sequence). The DNA of the CDR3 is TGTGCCTGGCAACAGGGAGTGGTCTATGGCTACACCTTC. Protein sequence: CAWQQGVVYGYTF.

The chain combines TRBV5-6 with TRBJ1-1; the D gene is possibly TRBD1 (6 bases). Trimming removed 2 bases from V and 10 bases from J, with 18 bases in between. Germline CDR1 reads SGHDT; CDR2 reads YYEEEE. CDR3 length equals 14 residues. DNA of the CDR3: TGTGCCAGCAGCTTCGTACCAGGGGCTTTGGGAGCTTTCTTT. It specifies CASSFVPGALGAFF. Full variable domain (outside the CDR3, taken from reference TRBV5-6 and TRBJ1-1): DAGVTQSPTHLIKTRGQQVTLRCSPKSGHDTVSWYQQALGQGPQFIFQYYEEEERQRGNFPDRFSGHQFPNYSSELNVNALLLGDSALYLCASSFVPGALGAFFGQGTRLTVV.

V usage is TRBV7-9 and J usage is TRBJ1-1; D possibly corresponds to TRBD1 (5 bases). Per germline, CDR1 SEHNR and CDR2 FQNEAQ (reference sequence). The CDR3 runs 12 residues. V was trimmed by 3 bases and J by 4 bases, leaving 6 bases between them. The DNA for the CDR3 is TGTGCCAGCAGCTTCACAGGCACTGAAGCTTTCTTT. Translation: CASSFTGTEAFF.

The chain combines TRBV27 with TRBJ1-5; D is ambiguous. The CDR3 sequence is 9 residues long. The V gene's germline CDR1 is MNHEY and CDR2 SMNVEV (reference sequence). Trimming pared 10 bases from V and 6 bases from J, leaving 4 bases between. The DNA of the CDR3 is TGTGCCACCGGTCAGCCCCAGCATTTT. It translates to CATGQPQHF.

The chain links TRBV7-9 to TRBJ1-4, with D perhaps TRBD1 (6 bases). Germline CDR1 is SEHNR and CDR2 is FQNEAQ (reference sequence). The V end was cut by 3 bases, the J end by 5 bases, with 10 bases between. The CDR3 contains 14 residues. The CDR3 DNA follows: TGTGCCAGCAGCTTCGGCCAGGGGAATGAAAAACTGTTTTTT. It encodes CASSFGQGNEKLFF.

CDR3 nucleotide sequence: TGCAGCGTTGAAAACCCCGCCCAGGCTTCGGGCTACACCTTC. Protein: CSVENPAQASGYTF. V and J are TRBV29-1 and TRBJ1-2; D unresolved. This CDR3 has 14 amino acids. The V gene's germline CDR1 is SQVTM and CDR2 ANQGSEA. The germline V and J ends were trimmed by 2 bases and 8 bases, with 18 bases remaining between them. The full variable domain, completed using reference TRBV29-1 and TRBJ1-2, is SAVISQKPSRDICQRGTSLTIQCQVDSQVTMMFWYRQQPGQSLTLIATANQGSEATYESGFVIDKFPISRPNLTFSTLTVSNMSPEDSSIYLCSVENPAQASGYTFGSGTRLTVV.

V and J are TRBV6-1 and TRBJ2-7, with D possibly TRBD2 on 6 matching bases. The CDR3 length is 14 residues. V was clipped by 6 bases and J by 3 bases, with 15 bases between them. The germline V gene encodes CDR1 MNHNS and CDR2 SASEGT. The CDR3 bases are TGTGCCAGCAGCTTTGGGTGGGAGGTCTACGAGCAGTACTTC. Its protein product is CASSFGWEVYEQYF.

This sequence joins TRBV5-5 and TRBJ2-2; 7 bases match TRBD1. The CDR3 runs to 13 residues. CDR1 is SGHKS, CDR2 YYEKEE, per germline (reference sequence). V lost 4 bases to trimming and J lost 4 bases; unmatched junction nucleotides: 1. CDR3: CASSAGGTGELFF. The DNA of the CDR3 is TGTGCCAGCAGCGCAGGGGGCACCGGGGAGCTGTTTTTT.

Only a few counts were recorded for this clone. The chain combines TRBV6-1 with TRBJ2-7, with D perhaps matching TRBD1 (5 bases). Trimming removed 2 bases at V and 0 bases at J, with 11 bases between. The CDR3 has 15 residues. Germline V CDR1 and CDR2: MNHNS, SASEGT. In DNA form, the CDR3 reads TGTGCCAGCAGTGAACTTGTAGGGGACTCCTACGAGCAGTACTTC. Translated, it gives CASSELVGDSYEQYF.